The 11 T cell receptor beta chains reported below all come from one sample, sequenced in a study of vaccination and CD4 T cells after COVID-19. The sample's time point: late sampling 161 to 241 days after vaccination in three convalescent patients. This sample's treatment: approximately nine-day PBMC culture with coronavirus spike peptide pools or control peptides (ViraFEST assay). Their antigen targets remain unknown. An Oncomine TCR Beta short-read assay was used to sequence the DNA from cultured CD4+ T cells. TCRdb re-analysed the PCR reads in MiXCR, keeping a single row per CDR3 protein. The repertoire includes about 21,000 distinct CDR3 sequences, 46% of them detected once, and more than 10% sits in the top ten. The sequenced sample was CD4+ T cells from blood, cultured in vitro, obtained about 7 months after SARS-CoV-2 vaccination. The receptors shown here come from a human donor who had recovered from COVID-19.

The CDR3 DNA reads TGTGCCAGCAGTTTAAGGGCCGCACGGGGCGCCTATGGCTACACCTTC. Translating gives CASSLRAARGAYGYTF. This chain uses TRBV28 with TRBJ1-2; TRBD1 might be the D (5 bases). The CDR3 runs to 16 residues. Germline V CDR1 and CDR2: MDHEN, SYDVKM. Trimming left V 2 bases short and J 4 bases short, with 17 bases between.

The chain carries TRBV19 and TRBJ2-5; D is possibly TRBD1 (6 bases). Germline CDR1 and CDR2: LNHDA and SQIVND (reference sequence). The germline V and J ends were trimmed by 6 bases and 7 bases, with 24 bases remaining between them. CDR3 length: 16 amino acids. The CDR3 is CASSPRLGTLGGTQYF. CDR3 coding DNA: TGTGCCAGTAGCCCACGCCTTGGGACACTTGGGGGGACCCAGTACTTC.

This clonotype has more than one count but fewer than ten. The rearrangement joins TRBV6-1 to TRBJ2-5; no definite D call. V lost 2 bases to trimming and J lost 7 bases, with 11 bases between them. This CDR3 spans 13 amino acids. Germline CDR1 is MNHNS and CDR2 is SASEGT. The CDR3 sequence: CASSESGLGTQYF. CDR3 DNA: TGTGCCAGCAGTGAATCGGGTTTGGGGACCCAGTACTTC.

CDR3 sequence (DNA): TGTGCCACCAGTGATGGGTCGTTAGAGACCCAGTACTTC. Amino acids: CATSDGSLETQYF. The rearrangement joins TRBV24-1 to TRBJ2-5; no clear D gene. The germline V gene has CDR1 KGHDR and CDR2 SFDVKD. CDR3 size: 13 residues. V lost 3 bases and J 4 bases, leaving 8 bases between the germline ends.

This clonotype was detected only a few times. This sequence joins TRBV7-2 and TRBJ1-2; D might be TRBD1 (6 bases). Trimming took off 3 bases at V and 6 bases at J, with 20 bases between the two ends. CDR3 size: 16 residues. Per germline, CDR1 SGHTA and CDR2 FQGNSA. The DNA for the CDR3 is TGTGCCAGCAGCTTTGGAAGAAGGACAGTAGGGAATGGCTACACCTTC. Residues: CASSFGRRTVGNGYTF.

This clonotype was seen a handful of times. The chain couples TRBV4-3 to TRBJ2-7, with D perhaps assigned TRBD1 or TRBD2 (5 bases each). Per the germline V gene, CDR1 is LGHNA and CDR2 is YSLEER. With 0 bases removed from V and 5 bases from J, the gap between germline ends came to 17 bases. This CDR3 contains 16 residues. The CDR3 loop reads CASSQEVGAPAHEQYF. The CDR3 DNA reads as TGCGCCAGCAGCCAAGAGGTCGGGGCGCCTGCCCACGAGCAGTACTTC.

This clonotype was recorded only once. This chain joins TRBV4-2 and TRBJ2-5, with 7 nucleotides matching TRBD2. CDR1 LGHNA and CDR2 YNFKEQ come from the germline V gene. This CDR3 has 18 amino acids. The ends lost 0 bases at V and 5 bases at J; junction bases unmatched: 15. The CDR3 bases are TGTGCCAGCAGCCAAGATGGCTCGGTGGCGGGAGCTGGGGAGACCCAGTACTTC. Its protein is CASSQDGSVAGAGETQYF.

V gene TRBV7-2 combines with J gene TRBJ1-2; TRBD1 is a possible D gene (5 bases). CDR1 SGHTA and CDR2 FQGNSA come from the germline V gene. Trimming pared 0 bases from V and 9 bases from J, leaving 14 bases between. CDR3 length: 14 amino acids. As DNA, the CDR3 is TGTGCCAGCAGCTTAGCTCATGAGACAGATAGCTACACCTTC. Translating gives CASSLAHETDSYTF. Full variable domain (rest looked up from reference TRBV7-2 and TRBJ1-2): GAGVSQSPSNKVTEKGKDVELRCDPISGHTALYWYRQSLGQGLEFLIYFQGNSAPDKSGLPSDRFSAERTGGSVSTLTIQRTQQEDSAVYLCASSLAHETDSYTFGSGTRLTVV.

This clonotype occurred a few times. The chain combines TRBV7-2 with TRBJ1-5; D unclear. The CDR3 spans 12 residues. Germline values: CDR1 SGHTA, CDR2 FQGNSA. V was trimmed by 3 bases and J by 4 bases, leaving 4 bases between them. The CDR3 DNA reads as TGTGCCAGCAGCTTCAAGAATCAGCCCCAGCATTTT. Its translation is CASSFKNQPQHF.

This rearrangement joins TRBV2 to TRBJ1-5; 7 nucleotides align to TRBD1. V was pared by 8 bases and J by 5 bases, with 12 bases of the junction left unmatched. The CDR3 sequence is 15 residues long. Germline V CDR1 and CDR2: SNHLY, FYNNEI. This chain's CDR3 is CASGQGVLGHQPQHF. The CDR3 nucleotides read TGTGCCAGCGGCCAGGGGGTTTTAGGTCATCAGCCCCAGCATTTT.

The gene calls are TRBV6-1 and TRBJ2-5; tentatively, D is TRBD2 (5 bases). The V gene lost 6 bases and the J gene lost 4 bases, with 12 bases spanning the gap. Per germline, CDR1 MNHNS and CDR2 SASEGT. The CDR3 is 13 residues long. The CDR3: CASRPGIIETQYF. DNA for the CDR3: TGTGCCAGCAGGCCCGGGATTATAGAGACCCAGTACTTC.